This passage covers 20 T cell receptor beta chains from one sample sequenced in a study of shared clonotypes between healthy human individuals. The assay was immunoSEQ multiplex PCR, and TCRdb's table has in-frame clones only and misses some. The sample records roughly 2.5 million clones, just over 90% being singletons. Sequencing used naive CD4+ T cells sorted from blood. The subset here: CD45RA+ positively selected. The receptors were gathered from a man in his late teens or twenties in good health.

V and J are TRBV5-5 and TRBJ1-6; D possibly corresponds to TRBD1 (5 bases). V dropped 5 bases and J dropped 10 bases, with 16 bases sitting between them. The CDR3 spans 14 residues. Germline loops: CDR1 SGHKS, CDR2 YYEKEE (reference sequence). CDR3 nucleotide sequence: TGTGCCAGCAGTTCCCCACAGGAACACTCACCCCTCCACTTT. Translated, it gives CASSSPQEHSPLHF. Based on the CDR3 plus reference TRBV5-5 and TRBJ1-6, the full variable domain is DAGVTQSPTHLIKTRGQQVTLRCSPISGHKSVSWYQQVLGQGPQFIFQYYEKEERGRGNFPDRFSARQFPNYSSELNVNALLLGDSALYLCASSSPQEHSPLHFGNGTRLTVT.

This clone is a singleton in its sample. CDR3: CSAITEETQYF. Written as DNA, the CDR3 is TGCAGTGCTATTACGGAAGAGACCCAGTACTTC. The V gene is TRBV20-1, the J gene TRBJ2-5; D is undetermined. The germline CDR1 and CDR2 sequences are DFQATT and SNEGSKA (reference sequence). V gave up 4 bases and J gave up 3 bases, with 6 bases separating them. This CDR3 is 11 amino acids long.

DNA of the CDR3: TGTGCCAGCAGTCTAGACAGCAAAAGCAATCAGCCCCAGCATTTT. Translated: CASSLDSKSNQPQHF. This chain joins TRBV6-6 and TRBJ1-5, with D tentatively TRBD1 (5 bases). Germline lookup yields CDR1 MNHNY and CDR2 SVGAGI (reference sequence). Trimming pared 5 bases from V and 1 base from J, leaving 12 bases between. This CDR3 is built from 15 residues.

The rearrangement joins TRBV2 to TRBJ2-3; D possibly uses TRBD1 or TRBD2 (5 bases each). CDR3 length: 13 residues. Between the trimmed V and J ends, which lost 5 bases and 14 bases, there was a span of 20 bases. Germline V gene data show CDR1 as SNHLY and CDR2 as FYNNEI. This chain's CDR3 is CASSNLGTRDRYF. The CDR3 DNA reads as TGTGCCAGCAGTAACCTAGGGACGCGCGATCGGTATTTT.

This clone showed up just a few times. The V and J genes are TRBV7-9 and TRBJ1-1; D perhaps matches TRBD1 (5 bases). Trimming removed 3 bases from V and 4 bases from J, with 12 bases in between. The CDR3 is 14 amino acids. The germline V gene has CDR1 SEHNR and CDR2 FQNEAQ (reference sequence). CDR3 sequence: CASSFGQGATEAFF. The DNA for the CDR3 is TGTGCCAGCAGCTTCGGCCAGGGAGCCACTGAAGCTTTCTTT.

As to this clone: This sample includes further DNA sequences coding for the same CDR3. This sequence joins TRBV11-2 and TRBJ2-7; 7 nucleotides align to TRBD1. CDR3 size: 14 residues. In germline, CDR1 is SGHAT, CDR2 FQNNGV. The trim removed 5 bases at V and 0 bases at J, leaving 4 bases unmatched. CDR3 nucleotides: TGTGCCAGCAGCGTGGACAGGCTCTCCTACGAGCAGTACTTC. Translating gives CASSVDRLSYEQYF.

The chain combines TRBV4-1 with TRBJ2-7; no clear D gene. Germline CDR1 is MGHRA and CDR2 is YSYEKL. The V end lost 1 base, the J end lost 4 bases, and 11 bases lay between the germline ends. The CDR3 covers 14 residues. CDR3 amino acids: CASSQAGRSYEQYF. The CDR3 DNA sequence: TGCGCCAGCAGCCAAGCCGGCAGGTCTTACGAGCAGTACTTC.

This clone occurred a few times. The chain recombines TRBV19 with TRBJ1-2; tentatively, D is TRBD1 (6 bases). The CDR3 extends over 14 amino acids. Germline V lookup: CDR1 LNHDA, CDR2 SQIVND (reference sequence). V lost 1 base to trimming and J lost 3 bases, with 9 bases between them. This chain's CDR3 is CASSIGQDHYGYTF. The CDR3 coding sequence is TGTGCCAGTAGTATAGGACAGGATCACTATGGCTACACCTTC.

The chain joins TRBV6-1 to TRBJ2-1, with 13 nucleotides matching TRBD2. Germline CDR1 reads MNHNS; CDR2 reads SASEGT. V shed 4 bases and J 8 bases; nucleotides not matched to a gene: 8. CDR3 length equals 16 residues. CDR3 nucleotides: TGTGCCAGCAGTGCCCTTGCACTAGCGGGGGGGTATGAGCAGTTCTTC. The encoded protein is CASSALALAGGYEQFF.

This clone has just one count. The rearrangement uses TRBV18 and TRBJ1-1; TRBD1 is a possible D gene (5 bases). In germline, CDR1 is KGHSH, CDR2 LQKENI. CDR3 length: 18 residues. V was pared by 0 bases and J by 6 bases, with 23 bases between. CDR3 DNA: TGTGCCAGCTCACCACCGTTTAGGGGACCTCAAGGGTCGGCTGAAGCTTTCTTT. Translation gives CASSPPFRGPQGSAEAFF.

V and J are TRBV18 and TRBJ2-7; 9 nucleotides align to TRBD1. The CDR3 covers 14 residues. Trimming took 4 bases from V and 5 from J; bases not matched to a gene: 6. Looked up from germline, CDR1 is KGHSH and CDR2 is LQKENI. CDR3 region: CASSLQGAVNEQYF. The CDR3 bases are TGTGCCAGCTCACTACAGGGGGCGGTAAACGAGCAGTACTTC.

Worth noting for this clone: One end of the junction fails to match germline, which may point to a read error. Distinct nucleotide sequences in the sample also encode this CDR3. This chain links TRBV7-7 with TRBJ2-3; 10 nucleotides align to TRBD1. Germline CDR1 reads SSHAT; CDR2 reads FNYEAQ (reference sequence). The CDR3 contains 14 residues. The CDR3 nucleotides are TGTGCTAGCAGCCTGGGACAGGGGTCAGATACGCAGTATTTT. This sequence encodes CASSLGQGSDTQYF.

CDR3 nucleotides: TGTGCCAGCAGTAAGGACAGGGTAGGCGAAAAACTGTTTTTT. Translation gives CASSKDRVGEKLFF. J is TRBJ1-4 and V is TRBV6-4; TRBD1 matches 8 bases. Per the germline V gene, CDR1 is MRHNA and CDR2 is SNTAGT. This CDR3 has 14 amino acids. Trimming removed 5 bases from V and 8 bases from J; junction bases left unmatched: 7.

The V call is TRBV11-2, the J call TRBJ1-1; 7 bases are a match to TRBD1. The CDR3 contains 14 residues. Germline CDR1 SGHAT, CDR2 FQNNGV. Trimming removed 6 bases from V and 1 base from J; junction bases left unmatched: 5. The CDR3 sequence: CASRHGTANTEAFF. The CDR3 DNA follows: TGTGCCAGCAGACACGGGACAGCGAACACTGAAGCTTTCTTT.

CDR3 sequence: CASRSDARNTEAFF. The CDR3, as DNA: TGTGCCAGCAGGTCGGACGCCAGGAACACTGAAGCTTTCTTT. This rearrangement joins TRBV28 to TRBJ1-1; D is ambiguous. Trimming cost V 6 bases and J 1 base, with 12 bases left between them. CDR3 length: 14 amino acids. Germline V CDR1 and CDR2: MDHEN, SYDVKM.

This clone has more than one count but fewer than ten. The same CDR3 is also encoded by other DNA sequences in this sample. The J gene is TRBJ2-3, the V gene TRBV5-1, with D uncertain. Per the germline V gene, CDR1 is SGHRS and CDR2 is YFSETQ. The V and J ends lost 0 bases and 3 bases respectively, with 5 bases between them. The CDR3 is 13 amino acids. CDR3 region: CASSLEGTDTQYF. The CDR3 DNA reads as TGCGCCAGCAGCTTGGAGGGTACAGATACGCAGTATTTT.

This rearrangement joins TRBV7-6 to TRBJ2-3, with D uncertain. V was cut by 5 bases and J by 7 bases, with 10 bases left in between. Germline lookup yields CDR1 SGHVS and CDR2 FNYEAQ. The CDR3 contains 12 residues. The CDR3 spells CASSLDPNTQYF. DNA for the CDR3: TGTGCCAGCAGCCTGGACCCTAATACGCAGTATTTT.

This clone has only one observation. The genes are TRBV5-1 and TRBJ1-2, with a possible D match to TRBD1 (6 bases). The CDR3 consists of 12 residues. Deletions cut 4 bases from V and 7 bases from J, with 11 bases between. Germline-derived CDR1 and CDR2 are SGHRS and YFSETQ. The CDR3 coding sequence is TGCGCCAGCAGCGAGGGGGGCTTTGGCTACACCTTC. Translating it yields CASSEGGFGYTF.

This chain connects TRBV5-4 to TRBJ2-1; no clear D gene. The ends were cut back, 3 bases at V and 4 bases at J, with 8 bases in the middle. CDR3 length: 13 amino acids. CDR1 SGHNT and CDR2 YYREEE come from the germline V gene (reference sequence). The CDR3, as DNA: TGTGCCAGCAGCTCCACAGTTTACAATGAGCAGTTCTTC. This gives the protein CASSSTVYNEQFF.

The gene calls are TRBV4-2 and TRBJ2-2; tentative D call: TRBD2 (6 bases). Trimming took 0 bases from V and 4 from J, leaving 15 bases between them. There are 17 residues in the CDR3. From germline, CDR1 is LGHNA and CDR2 YNFKEQ. As DNA, the CDR3 is TGTGCCAGCAGCCAAGATCCCCCAGGGCGGGGCACCGGGGAGCTGTTTTTT. Translating gives CASSQDPPGRGTGELFF.